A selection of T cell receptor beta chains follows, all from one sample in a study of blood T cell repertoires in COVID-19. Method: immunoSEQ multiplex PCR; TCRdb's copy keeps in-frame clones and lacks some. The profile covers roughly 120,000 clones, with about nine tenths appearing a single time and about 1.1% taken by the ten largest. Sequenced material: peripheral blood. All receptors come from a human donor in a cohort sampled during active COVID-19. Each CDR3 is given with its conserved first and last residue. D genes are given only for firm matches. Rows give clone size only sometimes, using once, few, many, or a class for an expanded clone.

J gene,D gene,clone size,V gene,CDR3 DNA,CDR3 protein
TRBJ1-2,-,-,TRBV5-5,TGTGCCAGCAGCCCGGAACGGGGAACCACGCTGACTTTTCTCTATGGCTACACCTTC,CASSPERGTTLTFLYGYTF
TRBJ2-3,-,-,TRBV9,TGTGCCAGCAGCGTAGCCCCTAGCGGCACAGATACGCAGTATTTT,CASSVAPSGTDTQYF
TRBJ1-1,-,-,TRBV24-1,TGTGCCACAAAACAGGGAAGTGCCACTGAAGCTTTCTTT,CATKQGSATEAFF
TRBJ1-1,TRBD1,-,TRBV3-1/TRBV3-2,TGTGCCAGCAGCCAAGATCACCCAGGGGGATCAAGGGCTTTCTTT,CASSQDHPGGSRAFF
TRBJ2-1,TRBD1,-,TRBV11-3,TGTGCCAGCAGCTTACCGACCGGGACAGGGTCCTACAATGAGCAGTTCTTC,CASSLPTGTGSYNEQFF
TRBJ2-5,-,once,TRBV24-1,TGTGCCACCAGTCTTGAGACCCAGTACTTC,CATSLETQYF
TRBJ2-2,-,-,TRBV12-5,TGTGCTAGTGGTGCCAACAGGGGGGGGACCGGGGAGCTGTTTTTT,CASGANRGGTGELFF
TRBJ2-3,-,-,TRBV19,TGTGCCAGTAGTCCAGGAACAGATACGCAGTATTTT,CASSPGTDTQYF
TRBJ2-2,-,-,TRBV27,TGTGCCAGCAGTACCCTGGGGGCGGTGGCGAACACCGGGGAGCTGTTTTTT,CASSTLGAVANTGELFF
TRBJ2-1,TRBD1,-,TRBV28,TGTGCCAGCAGGCCCGCGGTGGGGACAGGGTCCTACAATGAGCAGTTCTTC,CASRPAVGTGSYNEQFF
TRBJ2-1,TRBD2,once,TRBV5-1,TGCGCCAGCACCCCTACCGTGGCGGGGGGGAACAATGAGCAGTTCTTC,CASTPTVAGGNNEQFF
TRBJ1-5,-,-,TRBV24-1,TGTGCCACCAGTGGGAACAGCTTTAATCAGCCCCAGCATTTT,CATSGNSFNQPQHF
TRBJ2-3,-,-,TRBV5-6,TGTGCCAGCAGCTTGGATGTCGGCGGGTTAGACACAGATACGCAGTATTTT,CASSLDVGGLDTDTQYF
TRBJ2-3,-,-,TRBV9,TGTGCCAGCAGCAACTCCCCTAGCACAGATACGCAGTATTTT,CASSNSPSTDTQYF
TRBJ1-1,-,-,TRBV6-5,TGTGCCAGCAGTTTGAGGCGGAAGTGGGGCGGCACTGAAGCTTTCTTT,CASSLRRKWGGTEAFF
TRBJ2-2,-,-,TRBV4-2,TGTGCCAGCAGCCGTGACAGGTTTAACGGGGAGCTGTTTTTT,CASSRDRFNGELFF
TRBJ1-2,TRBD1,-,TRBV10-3,TGTGCCATCAGTGAGTGGGACAGACCCAACTATGGCTACACCTTC,CAISEWDRPNYGYTF
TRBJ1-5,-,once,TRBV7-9,TGTGCCAGCAGCGCCCGGGGGAGTGACAGCAATCAGCCCCAGCATTTT,CASSARGSDSNQPQHF
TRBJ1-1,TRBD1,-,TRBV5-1,TGCGCCAGCAGCTGGGACCCCGGGGCCCAGGGGGCGACTTTCTTT,CASSWDPGAQGATFF
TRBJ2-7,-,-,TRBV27,TGTGCCAGCAGTTTCTTTGTCCCAGTCTACGAGCAGTACTTC,CASSFFVPVYEQYF
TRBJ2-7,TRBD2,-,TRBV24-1,TGTGCCACCAGTGATTTCGGGGGGGAGCAGTACTTC,CATSDFGGEQYF
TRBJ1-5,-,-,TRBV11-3,TGTGCCAGCAGCTTATCAACGGACAGTTTACCTAGCAATCAGCCCCAGCATTTT,CASSLSTDSLPSNQPQHF
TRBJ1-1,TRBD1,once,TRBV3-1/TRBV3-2,TGTGCCAGCAGCCAAGCAGACAGGGGGTTCATGTTCGCTGAAGCTTTCTTT,CASSQADRGFMFAEAFF
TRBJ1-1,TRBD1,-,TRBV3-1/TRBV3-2,TGTGCCAGCAACTCGGACAGGGGGAACACTGAAGCTTTCTTT,CASNSDRGNTEAFF
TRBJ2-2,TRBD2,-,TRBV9,TGTGCCAGCAGCGTACTAGCGGGGAACACCGGGGAGCTGTTTTTT,CASSVLAGNTGELFF
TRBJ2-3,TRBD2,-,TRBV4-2,TGTGCCAGCAGCCAAGTGGCGCGGGAGGTCCTAGATACGCAGTATTTT,CASSQVAREVLDTQYF
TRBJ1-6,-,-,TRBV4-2,TGTGCCAGCAGCTCGGACACTAAGGGTTGGGGTAATTCACCCCTCCACTTT,CASSSDTKGWGNSPLHF
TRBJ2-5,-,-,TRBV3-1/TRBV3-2,TGTGCCAGCAGCCCGTTCGAGGAGACCCAGTACTTC,CASSPFEETQYF
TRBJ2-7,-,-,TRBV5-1,TGCGCCAGCACCACCGGCAGGGTCGAGGAATGGAGGCAGTACTTC,CASTTGRVEEWRQYF
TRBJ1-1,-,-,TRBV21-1,TGTGCCAGCAGCAATGTTGCGGGGGCATCCATGAACACTGAAGCTTTCTTT,CASSNVAGASMNTEAFF
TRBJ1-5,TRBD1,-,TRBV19,TGTGCCAGTTACAACCCCCAGGGGGGCTTCAATCAGCCCCAGCATTTT,CASYNPQGGFNQPQHF
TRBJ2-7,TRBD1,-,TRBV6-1,TGTGCCAGCAGTGTAAGGCCACACAGGGACAGGGTATCCTACGAGCAGTACTTC,CASSVRPHRDRVSYEQYF
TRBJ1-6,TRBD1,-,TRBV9,TGTGCCAGCAGCGTAGGTTCACAGGGGAATAATTCACCCCTCCACTTT,CASSVGSQGNNSPLHF
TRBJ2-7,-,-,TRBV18,TGTGCCAGCTCACCAGGACTGGGAACCTACGAGCAGTACTTC,CASSPGLGTYEQYF
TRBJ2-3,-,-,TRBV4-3,TGCGCCAGCAGCCAACATGGGGCGAGCACAGATACGCAGTATTTT,CASSQHGASTDTQYF
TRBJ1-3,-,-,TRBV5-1,TGCGCCAGCAGCTTGGCCGGGGTCCTCTCTGGAAACACCATATATTTT,CASSLAGVLSGNTIYF
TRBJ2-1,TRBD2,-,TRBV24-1,TGTGCCACCAGTCTGGCGGGGGGGCCCACGAATGAGCAGTTCTTC,CATSLAGGPTNEQFF
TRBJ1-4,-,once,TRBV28,TGTGCCAGCAGTCCTCCTCAGGGTATTAATGAAAAACTGTTTTTT,CASSPPQGINEKLFF
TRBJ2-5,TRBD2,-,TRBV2,TGTGCCAGCAGTGAACCTAGCGGCGGGGAGACCCAGTACTTC,CASSEPSGGETQYF
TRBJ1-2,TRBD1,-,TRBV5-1,TGCGCCAGCAGCCCGAGGACAGGAGCTAACTATGGCTACACCTTC,CASSPRTGANYGYTF
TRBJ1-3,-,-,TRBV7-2,TGTGCCAGCAGCTTAAGGTGGGGGAAGGGACTTGGAAACACCATATATTTT,CASSLRWGKGLGNTIYF
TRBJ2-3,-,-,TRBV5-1,TGCGCCAGCAGATCCCGGGGGGCGGTAGATACGCAGTATTTT,CASRSRGAVDTQYF
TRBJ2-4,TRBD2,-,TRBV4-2,TGTGCCAGCAGCCAGGGACTAGCGGGAGCCAAAAACATTCAGTACTTC,CASSQGLAGAKNIQYF
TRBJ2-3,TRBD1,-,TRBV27,TGTGCCAGCTTGGACAGGATCACAGATACGCAGTATTTT,CASLDRITDTQYF
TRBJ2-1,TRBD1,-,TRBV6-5,TGTGCCAGCAGGGTGGGACAGGGGAAGTACAATGAGCAGTTCTTC,CASRVGQGKYNEQFF
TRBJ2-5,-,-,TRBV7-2,TGTGCCAGCAGCTCTCAAGAGACCCAGTACTTC,CASSSQETQYF
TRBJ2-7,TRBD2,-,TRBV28,TGTGCCAGCAGTTTATTGCGGGGGGATGTCGACCAGTACTTC,CASSLLRGDVDQYF
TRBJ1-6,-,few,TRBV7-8,TGTGCCAGCAGCTTAGCCACGATTGGCGGGTTTTTTGCGCAGTCACCCCTCCACTTT,CASSLATIGGFFAQSPLHF
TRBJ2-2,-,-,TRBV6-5,TGTGCCAGCCGCCCTAGTAATTCTGCCGGGGAGCTGTTTTTT,CASRPSNSAGELFF
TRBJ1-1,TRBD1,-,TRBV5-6,TGTGCCAGCAGCTTGAGGGGGACAGGGGCCTCAGAAGCTTTCTTT,CASSLRGTGASEAFF
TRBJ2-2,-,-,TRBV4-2,TGTGCCAGCAGCAACGCCGGGGGGCTCACCGGGGAGCTGTTTTTT,CASSNAGGLTGELFF
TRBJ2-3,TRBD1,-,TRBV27,TGTGCCAGCAGTAAGGGACAGGGGGCTGGAGATACGCAGTATTTT,CASSKGQGAGDTQYF